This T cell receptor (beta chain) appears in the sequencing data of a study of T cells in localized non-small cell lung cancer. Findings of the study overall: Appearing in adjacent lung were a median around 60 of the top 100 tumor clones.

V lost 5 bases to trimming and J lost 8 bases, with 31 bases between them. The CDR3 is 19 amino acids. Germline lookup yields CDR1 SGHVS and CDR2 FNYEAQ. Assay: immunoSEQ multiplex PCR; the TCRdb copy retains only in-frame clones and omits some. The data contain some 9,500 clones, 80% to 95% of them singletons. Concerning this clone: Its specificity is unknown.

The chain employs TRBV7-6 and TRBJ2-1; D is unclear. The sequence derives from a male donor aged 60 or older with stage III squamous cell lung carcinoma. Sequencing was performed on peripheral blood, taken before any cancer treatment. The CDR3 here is CASSRSLGSAGSDFYEQFF. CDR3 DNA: TGTGCCAGCAGCCGATCCCTAGGGTCCGCTGGAAGCGACTTTTATGAGCAGTTCTTC.